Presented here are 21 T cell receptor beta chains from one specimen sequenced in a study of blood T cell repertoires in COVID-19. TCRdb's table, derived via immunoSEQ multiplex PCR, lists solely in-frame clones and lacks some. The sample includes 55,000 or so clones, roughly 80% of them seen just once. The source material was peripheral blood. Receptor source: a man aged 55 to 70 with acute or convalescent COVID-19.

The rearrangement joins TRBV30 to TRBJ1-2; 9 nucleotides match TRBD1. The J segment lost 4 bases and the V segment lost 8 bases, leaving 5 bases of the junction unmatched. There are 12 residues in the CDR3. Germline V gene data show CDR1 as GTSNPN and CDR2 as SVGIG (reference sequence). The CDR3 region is CARTGEGYGYTF. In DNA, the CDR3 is TGTGCCAGGACAGGGGAGGGCTATGGCTACACCTTC.

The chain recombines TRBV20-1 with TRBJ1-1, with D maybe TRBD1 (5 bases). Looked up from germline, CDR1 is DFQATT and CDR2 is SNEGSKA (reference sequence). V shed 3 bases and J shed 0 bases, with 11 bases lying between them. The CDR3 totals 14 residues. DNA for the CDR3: TGCAGTGCTAGTAATGTGGGGCTGAACACTGAAGCTTTCTTT. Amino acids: CSASNVGLNTEAFF.

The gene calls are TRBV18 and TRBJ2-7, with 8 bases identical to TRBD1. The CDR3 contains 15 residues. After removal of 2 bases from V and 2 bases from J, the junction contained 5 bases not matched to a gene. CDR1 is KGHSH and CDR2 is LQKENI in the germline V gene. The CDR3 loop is CASSPRTGPAYEQYF. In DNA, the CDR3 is TGTGCCAGCTCACCAAGGACAGGGCCGGCCTACGAGCAGTACTTC.

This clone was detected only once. The CDR3 DNA reads TGTGCCAGCAGCTTAGGGTCTAGCGGGGGAATAGAGACCCAGTACTTC. Translating gives CASSLGSSGGIETQYF. This rearrangement joins TRBV7-9 to TRBJ2-5, with 10 bases that match TRBD2. J lost 4 bases, V lost 1 base, and 6 bases had no gene match. The CDR3 length is 16 residues. Germline CDR1 reads SEHNR; CDR2 reads FQNEAQ (reference sequence).

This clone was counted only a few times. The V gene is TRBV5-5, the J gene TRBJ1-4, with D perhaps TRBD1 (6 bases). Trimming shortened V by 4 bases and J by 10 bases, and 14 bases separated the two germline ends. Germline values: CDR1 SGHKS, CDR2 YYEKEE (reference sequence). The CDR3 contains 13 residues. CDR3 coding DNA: TGTGCCAGCAGCCCCGATATGACAGGAAAACTGTTTTTT. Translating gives CASSPDMTGKLFF.

CDR3 residues: CASSPGGGASTEAFF. DNA for the CDR3: TGTGCCAGCAGCCCTGGCGGAGGGGCGAGCACTGAAGCTTTCTTT. The chain combines TRBV5-6 with TRBJ1-1; tentative D call: TRBD1 (5 bases). The CDR3 is made up of 15 amino acids. Per germline, CDR1 SGHDT and CDR2 YYEEEE. Between the trimmed V and J ends, which lost 4 bases and 4 bases, there was a span of 17 bases.

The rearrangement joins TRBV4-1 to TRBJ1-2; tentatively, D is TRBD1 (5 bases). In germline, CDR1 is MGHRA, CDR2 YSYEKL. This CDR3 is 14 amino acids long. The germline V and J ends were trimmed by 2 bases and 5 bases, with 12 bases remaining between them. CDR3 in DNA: TGCGCCAGCAGCCAAATCCAGGGAGGATATGGCTACACCTTC. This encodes CASSQIQGGYGYTF.

The DNA for the CDR3 is TGCAGCGTTTACCGGACGGGAAGGGAAAAACTGTTTTTT. Its translation is CSVYRTGREKLFF. V and J are TRBV29-1 and TRBJ1-4; D is unclear. Trimming left V 5 bases short and J 8 bases short, with 15 bases between. CDR3 size: 13 residues. CDR1 is SQVTM, CDR2 ANQGSEA, per germline.

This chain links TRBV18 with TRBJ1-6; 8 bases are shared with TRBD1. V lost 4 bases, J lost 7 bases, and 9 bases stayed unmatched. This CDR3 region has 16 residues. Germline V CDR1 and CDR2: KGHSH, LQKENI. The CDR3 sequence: CASSLVPTGANSPLHF. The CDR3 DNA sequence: TGTGCCAGCTCACTTGTTCCGACAGGGGCAAATTCACCCCTCCACTTT.

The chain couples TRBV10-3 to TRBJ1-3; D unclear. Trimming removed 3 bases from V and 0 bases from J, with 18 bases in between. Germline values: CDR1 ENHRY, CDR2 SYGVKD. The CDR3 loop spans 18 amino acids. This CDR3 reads CAISEVRLDRSSGNTIYF. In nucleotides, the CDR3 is TGTGCCATCAGTGAAGTGAGGCTCGACCGCAGCTCTGGAAACACCATATATTTT.

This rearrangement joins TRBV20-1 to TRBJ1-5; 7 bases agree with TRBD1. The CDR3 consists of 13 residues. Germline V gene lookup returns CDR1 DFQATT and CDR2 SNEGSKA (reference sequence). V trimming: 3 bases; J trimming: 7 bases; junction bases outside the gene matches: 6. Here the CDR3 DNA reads TGCAGTGCTAGTAACAGGGGAGGCCAGCCCCAGCATTTT. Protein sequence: CSASNRGGQPQHF.

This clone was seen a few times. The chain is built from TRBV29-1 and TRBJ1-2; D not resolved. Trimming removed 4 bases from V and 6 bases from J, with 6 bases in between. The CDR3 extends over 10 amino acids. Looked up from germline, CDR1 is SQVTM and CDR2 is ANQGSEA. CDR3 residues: CSVGENGYTF. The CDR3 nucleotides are TGCAGCGTTGGGGAGAATGGCTACACCTTC.

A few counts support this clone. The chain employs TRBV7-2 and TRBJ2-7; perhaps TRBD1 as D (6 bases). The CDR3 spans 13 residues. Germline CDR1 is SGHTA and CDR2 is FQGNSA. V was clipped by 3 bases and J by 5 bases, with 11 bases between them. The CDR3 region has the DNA TGTGCCAGCAGCTTTGCACAGGGAAACGAGCAGTACTTC. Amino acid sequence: CASSFAQGNEQYF.

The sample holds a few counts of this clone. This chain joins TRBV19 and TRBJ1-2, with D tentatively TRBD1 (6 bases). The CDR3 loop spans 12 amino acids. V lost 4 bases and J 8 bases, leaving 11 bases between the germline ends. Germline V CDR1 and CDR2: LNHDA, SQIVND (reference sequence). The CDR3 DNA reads TGTGCCAGTAGTAACCGACAGGTGGGCTACACCTTC. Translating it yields CASSNRQVGYTF.

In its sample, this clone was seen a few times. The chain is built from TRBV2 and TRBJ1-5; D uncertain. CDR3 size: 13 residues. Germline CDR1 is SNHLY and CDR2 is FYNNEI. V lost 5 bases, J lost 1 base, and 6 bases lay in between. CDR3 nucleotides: TGTGCCAGCAGTACGGGGAGCAATCAGCCCCAGCATTTT. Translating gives CASSTGSNQPQHF.

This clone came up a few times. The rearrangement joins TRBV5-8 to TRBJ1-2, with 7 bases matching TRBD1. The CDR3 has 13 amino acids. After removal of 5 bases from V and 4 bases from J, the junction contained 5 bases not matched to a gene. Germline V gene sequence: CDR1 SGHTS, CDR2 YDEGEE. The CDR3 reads CASRGGRSYGYTF. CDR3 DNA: TGTGCCAGCAGAGGGGGCCGGAGCTATGGCTACACCTTC.

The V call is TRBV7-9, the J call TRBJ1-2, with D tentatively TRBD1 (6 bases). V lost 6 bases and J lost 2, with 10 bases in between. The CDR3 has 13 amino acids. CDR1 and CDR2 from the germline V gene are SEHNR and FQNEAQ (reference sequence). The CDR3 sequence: CASSFTGNYGYTF. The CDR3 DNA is TGTGCCAGCAGTTTTACAGGGAACTATGGCTACACCTTC.

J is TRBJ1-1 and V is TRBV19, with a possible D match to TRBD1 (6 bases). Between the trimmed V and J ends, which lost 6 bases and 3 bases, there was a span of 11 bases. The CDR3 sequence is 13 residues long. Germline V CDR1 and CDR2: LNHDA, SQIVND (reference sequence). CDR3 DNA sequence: TGTGCCAGTAGATCCACAGGGTACACTGAAGCTTTCTTT. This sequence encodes CASRSTGYTEAFF. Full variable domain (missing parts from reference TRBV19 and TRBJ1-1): DGGITQSPKYLFRKEGQNVTLSCEQNLNHDAMYWYRQDPGQGLRLIYYSQIVNDFQKGDIAEGYSVSREKKESFPLTVTSAQKNPTAFYLCASRSTGYTEAFFGQGTRLTVV.

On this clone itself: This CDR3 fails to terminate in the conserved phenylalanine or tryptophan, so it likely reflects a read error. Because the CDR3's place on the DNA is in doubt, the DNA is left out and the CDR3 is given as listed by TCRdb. CDR3 amino acids: CASSLGQGLQEVVI. The chain recombines TRBV5-1 with TRBJ1-1; the D call TRBD1 from the table was never checked on the DNA. Germline V CDR1 and CDR2: SGHRS, YFSETQ. The CDR3 spans 14 amino acids, including both terminal residues.

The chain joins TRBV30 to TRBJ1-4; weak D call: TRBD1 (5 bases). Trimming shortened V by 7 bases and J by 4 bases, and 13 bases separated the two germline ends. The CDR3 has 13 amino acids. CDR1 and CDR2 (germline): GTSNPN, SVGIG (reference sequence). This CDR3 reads CASPNRFNEKLFF. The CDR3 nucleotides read TGTGCCTCCCCCAACAGGTTTAATGAAAAACTGTTTTTT.

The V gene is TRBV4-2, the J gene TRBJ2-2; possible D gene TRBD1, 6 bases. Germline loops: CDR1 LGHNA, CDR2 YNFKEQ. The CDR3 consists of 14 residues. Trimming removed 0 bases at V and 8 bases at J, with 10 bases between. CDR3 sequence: CASSQDLGAGELFF. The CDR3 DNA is TGTGCCAGCAGCCAAGATTTGGGGGCTGGGGAGCTGTTTTTT.